A selection of T cell receptor beta chains follows, all from one sample in a study of cytomegalovirus exposure and HLA in healthy donors. Clones were sequenced by immunoSEQ multiplex PCR, and TCRdb holds only the in-frame ones, with some missing. There are about 190,000 clones in the sample; approximately 84% occur only once, and 2.5% to 3% lies in the top ten. Sequenced material: PBMCs. These TCRs come from a woman aged 18-30 years in good health and CMV-seropositive. The CDR3 runs from the conserved cysteine through the conserved F or W. A D gene is named only where the DNA matches it firmly. Clone size appears in some rows only: once, few, many, or a class for an expanded clone.

TRBJ1-4	-	17	-	TRBV25-1	TGTGCCAGCAGTGTCTTCGGAAATGGGTTAGGGGATGAAAAACTGTTTTTT	CASSVFGNGLGDEKLFF
TRBJ1-3	-	15	-	TRBV5-8	TGTGCCAGCAGCTTGGCGGTCAAATCTGGAAACACCATATATTTT	CASSLAVKSGNTIYF
TRBJ2-7	few	17	TRBD1	TRBV7-9	TGTGCCAGCAGCTTAACCGGACAGGGTCAATGGACCTACGAGCAGTACTTC	CASSLTGQGQWTYEQYF
TRBJ1-6	once	18	TRBD1	TRBV6-1	TGTGCCAGCAGTGAAGCCGCAGGGGGAATGGGCCTCGCTTCACCCCTCCACTTT	CASSEAAGGMGLASPLHF
TRBJ1-6	-	15	TRBD1	TRBV2	TGTGCCAGCATTTCAGGGGGCAAATATAATTCACCCCTCCACTTT	CASISGGKYNSPLHF
TRBJ1-5	-	14	-	TRBV6-1	TGTGCCAGCAGTGAAGCGACGGACAGTCAGCCCCAGCATTTT	CASSEATDSQPQHF
TRBJ1-2	-	12	-	TRBV27	TGTGCCAGCAGTTTAGCAGGGGCTGGCTACACCTTC	CASSLAGAGYTF
TRBJ1-3	-	15	-	TRBV11-2	TGTGCCAGCAGCTATGCGCGGGGATCTGGAAACACCATATATTTT	CASSYARGSGNTIYF
TRBJ1-3	few	13	-	TRBV2	TGTGCCAGCGACATCTACTCTGGAAACACCATATATTTT	CASDIYSGNTIYF
TRBJ1-1	few	14	-	TRBV9	TGTGCCAGCAGCGGAGGGGGTGTGAACACTGAAGCTTTCTTT	CASSGGGVNTEAFF
TRBJ2-3	-	15	-	TRBV2	TGTGCCAGCAGAGATAGATACTCTAGCACAGATACGCAGTATTTT	CASRDRYSSTDTQYF
TRBJ1-1	-	11	-	TRBV6-1	TGTGCCAGCAGCCCACTCGCTGAAGCTTTCTTT	CASSPLAEAFF
TRBJ2-5	-	13	-	TRBV7-9	TGTGCCAGCAGCCCCGGACTCGGGGAGACCCAGTACTTC	CASSPGLGETQYF
TRBJ2-3	-	13	-	TRBV7-6	TGTGCCAGCAGCAACCGAGAGTCAGATACGCAGTATTTT	CASSNRESDTQYF
TRBJ2-2	-	19	TRBD2	TRBV4-1	TGCGCCAGCAGCCAAGAACGTAGGCTAGCGGGGGGCAACACCGGGGAGCTGTTTTTT	CASSQERRLAGGNTGELFF
TRBJ1-2	-	14	TRBD1	TRBV19	TGTGCCAGTAGTATTTCGACAGGGGACTATGGCTACACCTTC	CASSISTGDYGYTF
TRBJ2-4	-	15	TRBD2	TRBV5-6	TGTGCCAGCACCGAGGCAGGGAGGGGCAAAAACATTCAGTACTTC	CASTEAGRGKNIQYF
TRBJ2-5	-	14	TRBD2	TRBV10-3	TGTGCCATCACAGCTAGCGGGCAGGGAGAGACCCAGTACTTC	CAITASGQGETQYF
TRBJ1-2	-	15	-	TRBV2	TGTGCCAGCAGCACCAAACCCAATCCGACAGGAGGCTACACCTTC	CASSTKPNPTGGYTF
TRBJ2-7	-	13	-	TRBV15	TGTGCCACCAGCAGAGATGAGGGCTACGAGCAGTACTTC	CATSRDEGYEQYF
TRBJ1-5	-	15	-	TRBV7-8	TGTGCCAGCAGCTTATCAGGGGCGGGAGGACAGCCCCAGCATTTT	CASSLSGAGGQPQHF
TRBJ1-3	-	17	TRBD1	TRBV19	TGTGCCAGTAGTATATCGGGACAGTCCTACTCTGGAAACACCATATATTTT	CASSISGQSYSGNTIYF
TRBJ2-5	-	13	-	TRBV2	TGTGCCAGCAGTGAGGGCAGGGTAGAGACCCAGTACTTC	CASSEGRVETQYF
TRBJ2-1	-	15	TRBD2	TRBV9	TGTGCCAGCAGCGTACAAGCTAGCGGGGTGAATGAGCAGTTCTTC	CASSVQASGVNEQFF
TRBJ2-7	-	14	-	TRBV5-6	TGTGCCAGCAGCGTCTCGCGAAGAGGGTACGAGCAGTACTTC	CASSVSRRGYEQYF
TRBJ2-1	-	15	TRBD1	TRBV6-5	TGTGCCAGCAGTCCCTTGGGACAGGGGAGTAATGAGCAGTTCTTC	CASSPLGQGSNEQFF
TRBJ2-7	-	17	TRBD1	TRBV5-4	TGTGCCAGCAGCTTGGCTCCGGGACAGGGGGGGGCCTACGAGCAGTACTTC	CASSLAPGQGGAYEQYF
TRBJ1-2	-	15	TRBD1	TRBV10-3	TGTGCCATCAGCGAAGGGGGTCGACAGGGCGATGGCTACACCTTC	CAISEGGRQGDGYTF
TRBJ2-7	-	13	-	TRBV11-3	TGTGCCAGCAGCTTCCTCGAGGGCTCCGAGCAGTACTTC	CASSFLEGSEQYF
TRBJ1-5	-	13	TRBD1	TRBV6-6	TGTGCCAGCGGACAGGGGGCCAATCAGCCCCAGCATTTT	CASGQGANQPQHF
TRBJ2-3	-	13	-	TRBV5-1	TGCGCCAGCAGCTTGGCCCCCATGGATACGCAGTATTTT	CASSLAPMDTQYF
TRBJ2-7	-	13	-	TRBV7-9	TGTGCCAGCAGCTCCGGACAAAGTGATGAGCAGTACTTC	CASSSGQSDEQYF
TRBJ2-1	once	17	-	TRBV13	TGTGCCAGCAGCTCTTCCTTTGGCGGAACTACCTACAATGAGCAGTTCTTC	CASSSSFGGTTYNEQFF
TRBJ2-7	-	16	TRBD2	TRBV7-2	TGTGCCAGCAGCTTCCCCGGGACTAGCCATACCTACGAGCAGTACTTC	CASSFPGTSHTYEQYF
TRBJ1-4	-	15	TRBD1	TRBV6-5	TGTGCCAGCAGTTCATCACGACACCGACAGGGGAAACTGTTTTTT	CASSSSRHRQGKLFF